This TCR beta chain came from a study of pediatric ulcerative colitis. As for the study in general: Ulcerative colitis patients had pancolitis or left-sided colitis, with confirming histology.

This clone occurred many times. Its antigen is currently unknown. Clones were read by immunoSEQ multiplex PCR, and TCRdb kept only the in-frame ones, dropping some. The table lists 64,000 or so clones, around 80% of them singletons. CDR1 and CDR2 from the germline V gene are MDHEN and SYDVKM. V lost 0 bases and J lost 8; bases outside the gene matches: 6. This CDR3 spans 15 amino acids. Whole-study findings and limits: Two rectal clonotypes were found only in ulcerative colitis patients, all of them.

J is TRBJ2-1 and V is TRBV28; 8 bases match TRBD2. This TCR derives from a boy aged 10-17 years with moderate ulcerative colitis. Sequenced input: blood. The CDR3 nucleotides are TGTGCCAGCAGTTTATGGACCCTGACTAGCGATGAGCAGTTCTTC. It encodes CASSLWTLTSDEQFF.